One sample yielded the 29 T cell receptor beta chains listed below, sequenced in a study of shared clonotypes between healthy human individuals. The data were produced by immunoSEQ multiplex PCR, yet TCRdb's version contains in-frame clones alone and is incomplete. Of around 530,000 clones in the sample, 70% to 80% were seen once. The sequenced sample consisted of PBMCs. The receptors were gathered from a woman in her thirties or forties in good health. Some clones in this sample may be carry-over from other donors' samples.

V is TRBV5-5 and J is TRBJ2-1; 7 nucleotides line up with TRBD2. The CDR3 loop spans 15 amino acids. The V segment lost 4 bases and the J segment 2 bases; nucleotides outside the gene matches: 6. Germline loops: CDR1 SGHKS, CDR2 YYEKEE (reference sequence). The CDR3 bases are TGTGCCAGCAGCAGTAGCGGGCGGACCTACAATGAGCAGTTCTTC. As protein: CASSSSGRTYNEQFF.

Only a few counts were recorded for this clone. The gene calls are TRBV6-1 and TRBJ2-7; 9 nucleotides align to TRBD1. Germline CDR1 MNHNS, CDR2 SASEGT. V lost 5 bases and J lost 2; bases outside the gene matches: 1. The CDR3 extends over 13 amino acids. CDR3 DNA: TGTGCCAGCAGTAACAGGGGGCCCTACGAGCAGTACTTC. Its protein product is CASSNRGPYEQYF.

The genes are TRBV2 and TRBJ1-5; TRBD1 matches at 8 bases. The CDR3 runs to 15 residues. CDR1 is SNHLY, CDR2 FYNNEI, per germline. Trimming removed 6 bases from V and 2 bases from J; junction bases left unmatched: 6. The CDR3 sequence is CASRRQGYGNQPQHF. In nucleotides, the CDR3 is TGTGCCAGCAGGAGACAGGGGTATGGCAATCAGCCCCAGCATTTT.

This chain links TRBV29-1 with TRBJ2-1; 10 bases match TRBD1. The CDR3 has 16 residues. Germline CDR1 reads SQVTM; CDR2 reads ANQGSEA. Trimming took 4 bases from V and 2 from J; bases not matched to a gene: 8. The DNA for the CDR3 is TGCAGCGTTGGGGGACCGGGGACAGGGGCCTACAATGAGCAGTTCTTC. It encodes CSVGGPGTGAYNEQFF.

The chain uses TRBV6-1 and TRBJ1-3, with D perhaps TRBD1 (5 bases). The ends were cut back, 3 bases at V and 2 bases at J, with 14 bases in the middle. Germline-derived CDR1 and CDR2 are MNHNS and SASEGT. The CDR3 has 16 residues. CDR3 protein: CASSEGDGTAGNTIYF. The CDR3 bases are TGTGCCAGCAGTGAGGGGGACGGGACGGCTGGAAACACCATATATTTT.

The CDR3 sequence is CAISESGGRDTEAFF. In DNA, the CDR3 is TGTGCCATCAGTGAGTCGGGAGGAAGGGACACTGAAGCTTTCTTT. The gene calls are TRBV10-3 and TRBJ1-1; D gene uncertain. Germline V CDR1 and CDR2: ENHRY, SYGVKD. The CDR3 has 15 amino acids. Trimming took 0 bases from V and 3 from J, leaving 11 bases between them.

The CDR3 DNA follows: TGCGCCAGCAGTGGAGCTAGCGGGACCCTGAGAGGGGTTAATTCCCAAAACATTCAGTACTTC. Translation gives CASSGASGTLRGVNSQNIQYF. The chain carries TRBV10-2 and TRBJ2-4, with 9 bases identical to TRBD2. The germline V gene encodes CDR1 WSHSY and CDR2 SAAADI. This CDR3 contains 21 residues. With 4 bases clipped from V and 5 bases from J, the junction kept 24 bases outside the gene matches.

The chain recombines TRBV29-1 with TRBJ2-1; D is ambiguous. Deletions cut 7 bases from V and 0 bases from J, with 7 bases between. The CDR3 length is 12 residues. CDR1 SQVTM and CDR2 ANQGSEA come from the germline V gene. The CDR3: CSDPYSYNEQFF. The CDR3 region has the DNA TGCAGCGACCCATACTCCTACAATGAGCAGTTCTTC.

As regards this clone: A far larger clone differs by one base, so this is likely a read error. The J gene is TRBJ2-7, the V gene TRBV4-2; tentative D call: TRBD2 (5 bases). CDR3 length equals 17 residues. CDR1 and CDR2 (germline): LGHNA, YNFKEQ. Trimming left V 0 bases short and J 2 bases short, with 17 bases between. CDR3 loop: CASSQDQSGRTTYEQYF. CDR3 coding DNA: TGTGCCAGCAGCCAAGACCAATCGGGGAGAACCACCTACGAGCAGTACTTC.

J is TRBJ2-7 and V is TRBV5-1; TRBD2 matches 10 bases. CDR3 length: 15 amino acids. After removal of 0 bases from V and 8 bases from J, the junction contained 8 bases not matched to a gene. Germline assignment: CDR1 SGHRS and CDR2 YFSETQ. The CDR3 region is CASSLGPSGGQQQYF. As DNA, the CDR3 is TGCGCCAGCAGCTTGGGGCCTAGCGGGGGACAACAGCAGTACTTC.

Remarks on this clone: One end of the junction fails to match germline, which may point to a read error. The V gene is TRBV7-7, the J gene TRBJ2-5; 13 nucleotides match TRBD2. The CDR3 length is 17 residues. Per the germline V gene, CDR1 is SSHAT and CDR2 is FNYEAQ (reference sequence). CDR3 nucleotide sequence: TGTGCTAGCAGCCGAGGGGCACTAGCGGGAGGGCCAGAGACCCAGTACTTC. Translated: CASSRGALAGGPETQYF.

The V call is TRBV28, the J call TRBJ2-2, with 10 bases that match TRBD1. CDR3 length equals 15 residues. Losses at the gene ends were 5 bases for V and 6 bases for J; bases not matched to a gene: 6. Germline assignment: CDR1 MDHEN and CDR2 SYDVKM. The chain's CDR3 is CASSLLTGGPGELFF. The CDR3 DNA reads TGTGCCAGCAGTCTCTTGACAGGGGGCCCCGGGGAGCTGTTTTTT.

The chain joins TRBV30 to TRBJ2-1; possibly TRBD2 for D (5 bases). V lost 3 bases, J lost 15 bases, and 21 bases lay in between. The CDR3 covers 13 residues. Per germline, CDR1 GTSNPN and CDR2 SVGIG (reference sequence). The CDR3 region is CAWSASVREILFF. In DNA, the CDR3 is TGTGCCTGGAGCGCCTCGGTGAGGGAGATACTGTTCTTC.

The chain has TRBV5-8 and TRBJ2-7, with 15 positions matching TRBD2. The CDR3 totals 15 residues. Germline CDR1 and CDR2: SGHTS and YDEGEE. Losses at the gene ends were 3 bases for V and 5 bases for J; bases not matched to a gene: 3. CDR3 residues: CASSWGLAGGDEQYF. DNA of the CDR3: TGTGCCAGCAGCTGGGGACTAGCGGGAGGCGACGAGCAGTACTTC.

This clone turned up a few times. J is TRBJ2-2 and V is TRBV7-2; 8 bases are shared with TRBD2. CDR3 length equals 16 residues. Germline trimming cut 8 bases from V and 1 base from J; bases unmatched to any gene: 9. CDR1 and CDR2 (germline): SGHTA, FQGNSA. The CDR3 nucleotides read TGTGCCAGCCCGCGAAGACTAGCGCTGAACACCGGGGAGCTGTTTTTT. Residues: CASPRRLALNTGELFF.

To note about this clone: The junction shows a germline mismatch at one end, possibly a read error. CDR3 sequence: CASRLGQGSDTQYF. As DNA, the CDR3 is TGTGCCAGCAGGTTGGGGCAGGGATCAGATACGCAGTATTTT. V usage is TRBV5-4 and J usage is TRBJ2-3; D is possibly TRBD1 (5 bases). CDR1 is SGHNT and CDR2 is YYREEE in the germline V gene (reference sequence). This CDR3 contains 14 residues.

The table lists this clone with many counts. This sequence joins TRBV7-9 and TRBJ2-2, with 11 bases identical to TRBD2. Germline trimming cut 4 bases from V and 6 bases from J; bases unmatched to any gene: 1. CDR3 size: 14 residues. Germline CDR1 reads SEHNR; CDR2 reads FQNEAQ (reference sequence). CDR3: CASSSGLAAGELFF. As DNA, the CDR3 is TGTGCCAGCAGCTCGGGACTAGCGGCCGGGGAGCTGTTTTTT.

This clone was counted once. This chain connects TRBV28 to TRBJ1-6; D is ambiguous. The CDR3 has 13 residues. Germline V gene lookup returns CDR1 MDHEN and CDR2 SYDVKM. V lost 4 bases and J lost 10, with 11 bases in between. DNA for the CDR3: TGTGCCAGCAGTTACCCCCTTGGGTCACCCCTCCACTTT. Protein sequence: CASSYPLGSPLHF. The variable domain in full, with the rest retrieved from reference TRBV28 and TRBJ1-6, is DVKVTQSSRYLVKRTGEKVFLECVQDMDHENMFWYRQDPGLGLRLIYFSYDVKMKEKGDIPEGYSVSREKKERFSLILESASTNQTSMYLCASSYPLGSPLHFGNGTRLTVT.

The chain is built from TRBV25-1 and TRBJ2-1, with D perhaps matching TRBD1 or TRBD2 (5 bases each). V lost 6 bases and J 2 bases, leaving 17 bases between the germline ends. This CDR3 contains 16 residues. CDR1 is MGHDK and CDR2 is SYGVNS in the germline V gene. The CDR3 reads CASSAEGPTAYNEQFF. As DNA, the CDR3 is TGTGCCAGCAGCGCCGAGGGACCCACCGCCTACAATGAGCAGTTCTTC.

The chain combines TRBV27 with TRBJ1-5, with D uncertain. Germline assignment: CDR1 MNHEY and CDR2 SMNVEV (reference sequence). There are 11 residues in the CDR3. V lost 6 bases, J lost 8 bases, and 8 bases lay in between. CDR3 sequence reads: CASSESKPQHF. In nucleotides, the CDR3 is TGTGCCAGCAGCGAATCCAAGCCCCAGCATTTT.

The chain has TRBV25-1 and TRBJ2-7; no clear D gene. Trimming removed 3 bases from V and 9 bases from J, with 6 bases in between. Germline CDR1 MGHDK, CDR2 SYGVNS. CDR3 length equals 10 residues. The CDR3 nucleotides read TGTGCCAGCAGTGAGAGATTGCAGTACTTC. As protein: CASSERLQYF.

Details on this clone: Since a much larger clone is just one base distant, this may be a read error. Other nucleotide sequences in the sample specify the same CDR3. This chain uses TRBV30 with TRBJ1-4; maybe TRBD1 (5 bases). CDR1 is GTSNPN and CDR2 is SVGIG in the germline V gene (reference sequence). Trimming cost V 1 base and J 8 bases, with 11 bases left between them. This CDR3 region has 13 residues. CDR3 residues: CAWSEGLEEKLFF. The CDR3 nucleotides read TGTGCCTGGAGTGAGGGGTTGGAGGAAAAACTGTTTTTT. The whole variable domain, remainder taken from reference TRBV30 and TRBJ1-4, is SQTIHQWPATLVQPVGSPLSLECTVEGTSNPNLYWYRQAAGRGLQLLFYSVGIGQISSEVPQNLSASRPQDRQFILSSKKLLLSDSGFYLCAWSEGLEEKLFFGSGTQLSVL.

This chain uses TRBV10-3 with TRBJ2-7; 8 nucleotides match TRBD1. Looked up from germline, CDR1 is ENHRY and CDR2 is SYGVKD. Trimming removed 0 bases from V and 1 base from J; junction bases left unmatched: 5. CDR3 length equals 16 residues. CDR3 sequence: CAISESRGQGSYEQYF. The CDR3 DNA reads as TGTGCCATCAGTGAGTCCAGAGGACAGGGATCCTACGAGCAGTACTTC.

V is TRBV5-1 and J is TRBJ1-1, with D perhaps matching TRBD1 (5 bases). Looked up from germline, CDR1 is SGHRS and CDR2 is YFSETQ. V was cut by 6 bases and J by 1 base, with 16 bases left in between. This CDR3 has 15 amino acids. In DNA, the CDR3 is TGCGCCAGCAACTGGGCGGCGGGGACGAACACTGAAGCTTTCTTT. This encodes CASNWAAGTNTEAFF.

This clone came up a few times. This CDR3 reads CAWSQQGRTEAFF. Here the CDR3 DNA reads TGTGCCTGGAGCCAACAGGGGCGGACTGAAGCTTTCTTT. This chain uses TRBV30 with TRBJ1-1, with TRBD1 identical over 7 bases. This CDR3 region has 13 residues. Germline-derived CDR1 and CDR2 are GTSNPN and SVGIG (reference sequence). Germline trimming cut 3 bases from V and 5 bases from J; bases unmatched to any gene: 6. Using reference TRBV30 and TRBJ1-1 for the parts outside the CDR3, the full variable domain is SQTIHQWPATLVQPVGSPLSLECTVEGTSNPNLYWYRQAAGRGLQLLFYSVGIGQISSEVPQNLSASRPQDRQFILSSKKLLLSDSGFYLCAWSQQGRTEAFFGQGTRLTVV.

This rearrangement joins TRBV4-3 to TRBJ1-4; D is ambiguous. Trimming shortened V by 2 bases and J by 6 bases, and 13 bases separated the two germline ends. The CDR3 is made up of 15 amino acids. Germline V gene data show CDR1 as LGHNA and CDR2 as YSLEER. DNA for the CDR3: TGCGCCAGCAGCCAACAAATGGGGATCGATGAAAAACTGTTTTTT. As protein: CASSQQMGIDEKLFF.

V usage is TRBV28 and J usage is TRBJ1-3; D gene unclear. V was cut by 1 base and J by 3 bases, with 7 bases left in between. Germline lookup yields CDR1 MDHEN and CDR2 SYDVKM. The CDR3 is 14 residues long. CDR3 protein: CASSLSPFGNTIYF. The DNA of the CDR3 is TGTGCCAGCAGTTTATCCCCTTTTGGAAACACCATATATTTT.

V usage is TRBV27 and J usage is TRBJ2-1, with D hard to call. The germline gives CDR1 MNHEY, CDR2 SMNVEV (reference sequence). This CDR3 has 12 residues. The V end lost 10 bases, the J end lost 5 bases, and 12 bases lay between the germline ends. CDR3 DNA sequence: TGTGCCACCCGGGCCGATAACAATGAGCAGTTCTTC. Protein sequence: CATRADNNEQFF.

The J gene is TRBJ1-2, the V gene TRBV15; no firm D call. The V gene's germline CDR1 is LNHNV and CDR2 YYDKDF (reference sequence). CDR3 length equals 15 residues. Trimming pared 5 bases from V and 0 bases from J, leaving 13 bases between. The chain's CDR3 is CATSLERTSNYGYTF. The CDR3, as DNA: TGTGCCACCAGCCTCGAGAGGACGTCTAACTATGGCTACACCTTC. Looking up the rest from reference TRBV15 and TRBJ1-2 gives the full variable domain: DAMVIQNPRYQVTQFGKPVTLSCSQTLNHNVMYWYQQKSSQAPKLLFHYYDKDFNNEADTPDNFQSRRPNTSFCFLDIRSPGLGDTAMYLCATSLERTSNYGYTFGSGTRLTVV.